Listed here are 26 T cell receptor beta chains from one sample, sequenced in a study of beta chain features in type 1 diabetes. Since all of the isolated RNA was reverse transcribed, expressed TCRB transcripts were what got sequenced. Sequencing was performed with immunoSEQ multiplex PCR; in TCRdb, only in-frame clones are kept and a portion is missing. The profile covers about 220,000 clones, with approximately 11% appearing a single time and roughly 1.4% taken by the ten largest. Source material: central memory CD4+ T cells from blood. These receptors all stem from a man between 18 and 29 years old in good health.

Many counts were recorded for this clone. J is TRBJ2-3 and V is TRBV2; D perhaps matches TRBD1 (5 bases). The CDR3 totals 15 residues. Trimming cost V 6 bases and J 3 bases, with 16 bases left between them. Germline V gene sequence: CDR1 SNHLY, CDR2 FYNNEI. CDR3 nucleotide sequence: TGTGCCAGCAGCGCCAGGGTCTCTCGTACAGATACGCAGTATTTT. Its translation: CASSARVSRTDTQYF.

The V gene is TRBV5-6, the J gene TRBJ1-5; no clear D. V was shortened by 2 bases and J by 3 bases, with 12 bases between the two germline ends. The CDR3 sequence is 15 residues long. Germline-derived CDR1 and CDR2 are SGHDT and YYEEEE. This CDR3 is CASSFGSSPNQPQHF. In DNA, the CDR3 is TGTGCCAGCAGCTTTGGGTCTTCTCCCAATCAGCCCCAGCATTTT.

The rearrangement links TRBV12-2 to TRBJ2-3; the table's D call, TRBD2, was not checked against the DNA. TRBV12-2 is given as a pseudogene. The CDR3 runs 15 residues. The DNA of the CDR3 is TGTGCAAGTCGCTTAAAACTAGCGGGGGGGAATACGCAGTATTTT. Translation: CASRLKLAGGNTQYF.

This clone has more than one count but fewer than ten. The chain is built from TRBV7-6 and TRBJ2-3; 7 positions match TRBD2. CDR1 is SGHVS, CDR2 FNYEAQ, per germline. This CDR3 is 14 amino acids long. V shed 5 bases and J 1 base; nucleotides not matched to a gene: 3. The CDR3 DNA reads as TGTGCCAGCAGCCGGGGGAGGGGCACAGATACGCAGTATTTT. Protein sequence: CASSRGRGTDTQYF.

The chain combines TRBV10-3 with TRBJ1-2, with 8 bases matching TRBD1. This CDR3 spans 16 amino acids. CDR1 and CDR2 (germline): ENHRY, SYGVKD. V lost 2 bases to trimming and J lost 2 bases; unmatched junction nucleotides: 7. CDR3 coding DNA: TGTGCCATCAGTGAGCCAAGGACAGGGTCGAACTATGGCTACACCTTC. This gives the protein CAISEPRTGSNYGYTF.

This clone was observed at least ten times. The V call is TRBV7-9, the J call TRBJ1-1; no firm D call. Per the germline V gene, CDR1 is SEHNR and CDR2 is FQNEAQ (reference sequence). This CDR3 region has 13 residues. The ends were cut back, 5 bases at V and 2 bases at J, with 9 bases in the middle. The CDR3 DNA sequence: TGTGCCAGCAGCGAGCGCTCCAACACTGAAGCTTTCTTT. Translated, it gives CASSERSNTEAFF.

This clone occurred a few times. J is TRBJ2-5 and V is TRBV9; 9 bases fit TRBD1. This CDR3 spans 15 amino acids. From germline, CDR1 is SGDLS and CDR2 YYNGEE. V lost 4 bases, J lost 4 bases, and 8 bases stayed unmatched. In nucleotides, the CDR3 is TGTGCCAGCAGCCAAGGGAACAGGGGGCCAGAGACCCAGTACTTC. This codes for CASSQGNRGPETQYF.

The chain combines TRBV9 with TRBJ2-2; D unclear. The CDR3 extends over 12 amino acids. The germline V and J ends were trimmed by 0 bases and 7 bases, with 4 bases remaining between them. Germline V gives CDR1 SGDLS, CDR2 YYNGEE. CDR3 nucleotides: TGTGCCAGCAGCGTAGCCCGCGGGGAGCTGTTTTTT. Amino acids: CASSVARGELFF.

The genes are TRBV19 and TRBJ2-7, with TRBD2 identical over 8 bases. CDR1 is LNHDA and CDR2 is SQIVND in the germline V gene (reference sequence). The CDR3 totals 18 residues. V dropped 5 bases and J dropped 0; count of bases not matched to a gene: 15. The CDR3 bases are TGTGCCAGTAGTCCGAGACTAGCGCGAACACTAAGCTCCTACGAGCAGTACTTC. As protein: CASSPRLARTLSSYEQYF.

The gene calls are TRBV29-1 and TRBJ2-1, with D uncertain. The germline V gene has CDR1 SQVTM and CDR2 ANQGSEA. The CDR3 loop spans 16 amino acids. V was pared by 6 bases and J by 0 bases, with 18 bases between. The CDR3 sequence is CSVPGSTLPSYNEQFF. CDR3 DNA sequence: TGCAGCGTACCCGGGTCAACTCTCCCCTCCTACAATGAGCAGTTCTTC.

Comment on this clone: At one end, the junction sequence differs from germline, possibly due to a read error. CDR3 sequence: CASSLAYDRDPVF. CDR3 nucleotide sequence: TGTGCCAGCAGCTTAGCCTATGACCGGGACCCGGTTTTT. The gene calls are TRBV7-3 and TRBJ1-4; TRBD1 is a possible D gene (5 bases). This CDR3 has 13 residues. Per germline, CDR1 SGHTA and CDR2 FQGTGA.

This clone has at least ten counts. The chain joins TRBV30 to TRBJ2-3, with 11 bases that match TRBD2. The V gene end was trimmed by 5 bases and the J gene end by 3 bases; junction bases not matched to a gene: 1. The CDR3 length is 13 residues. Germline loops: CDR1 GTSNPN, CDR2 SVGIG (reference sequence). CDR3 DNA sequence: TGTGCCTGGTCTAGCGGGAGGACAGATACGCAGTATTTT. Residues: CAWSSGRTDTQYF.

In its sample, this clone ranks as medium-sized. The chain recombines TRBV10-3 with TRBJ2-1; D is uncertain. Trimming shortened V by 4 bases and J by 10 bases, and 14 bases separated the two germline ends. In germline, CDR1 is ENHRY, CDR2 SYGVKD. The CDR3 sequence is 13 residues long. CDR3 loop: CAISGRDGREQFF. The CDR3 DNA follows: TGTGCCATCAGTGGCCGAGACGGCAGGGAGCAGTTCTTC.

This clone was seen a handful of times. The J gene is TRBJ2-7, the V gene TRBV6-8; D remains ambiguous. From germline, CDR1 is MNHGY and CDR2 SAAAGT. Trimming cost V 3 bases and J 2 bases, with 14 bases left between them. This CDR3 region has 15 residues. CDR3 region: CASSYGLALPYEQYF. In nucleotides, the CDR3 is TGTGCCAGCAGTTATGGATTAGCACTACCCTACGAGCAGTACTTC.

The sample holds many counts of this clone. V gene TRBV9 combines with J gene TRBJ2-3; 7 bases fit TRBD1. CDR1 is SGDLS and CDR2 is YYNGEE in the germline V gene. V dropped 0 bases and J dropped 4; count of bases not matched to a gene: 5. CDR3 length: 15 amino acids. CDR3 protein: CASSVGGGIADTQYF. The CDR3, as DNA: TGTGCCAGCAGCGTAGGAGGGGGCATTGCAGATACGCAGTATTTT.

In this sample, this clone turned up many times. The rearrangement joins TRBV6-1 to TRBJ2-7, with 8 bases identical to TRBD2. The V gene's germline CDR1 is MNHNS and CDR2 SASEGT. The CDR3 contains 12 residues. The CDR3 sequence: CTSGRASYEQYF. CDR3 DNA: TGTACTTCCGGGAGGGCCTCCTACGAGCAGTACTTC.

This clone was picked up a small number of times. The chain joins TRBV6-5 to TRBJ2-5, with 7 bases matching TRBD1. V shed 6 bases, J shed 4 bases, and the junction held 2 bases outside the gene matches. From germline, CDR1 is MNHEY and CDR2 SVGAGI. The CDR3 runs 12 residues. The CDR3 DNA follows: TGTGCCAGCAGGACAGGGCGAGAGACCCAGTACTTC. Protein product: CASRTGRETQYF.

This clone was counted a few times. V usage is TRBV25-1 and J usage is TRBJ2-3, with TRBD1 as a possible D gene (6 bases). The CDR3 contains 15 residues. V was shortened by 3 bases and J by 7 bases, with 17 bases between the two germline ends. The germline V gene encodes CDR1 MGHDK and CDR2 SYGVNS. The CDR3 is CASSEDRWGRNTQYF. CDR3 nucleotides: TGTGCCAGCAGTGAGGACAGATGGGGTCGGAATACGCAGTATTTT.

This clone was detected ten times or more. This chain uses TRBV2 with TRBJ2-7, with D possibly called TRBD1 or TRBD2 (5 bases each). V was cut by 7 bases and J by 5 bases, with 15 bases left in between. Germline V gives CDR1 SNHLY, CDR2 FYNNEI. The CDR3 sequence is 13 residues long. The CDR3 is CASKRGNADEQYF. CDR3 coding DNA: TGTGCCAGCAAACGGGGCAACGCCGACGAGCAGTACTTC.

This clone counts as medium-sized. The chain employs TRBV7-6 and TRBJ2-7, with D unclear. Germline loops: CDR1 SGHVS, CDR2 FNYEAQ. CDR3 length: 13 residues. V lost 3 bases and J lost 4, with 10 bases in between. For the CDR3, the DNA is TGTGCCAGCAGCTTCGCTAAAGGGTACGAGCAGTACTTC. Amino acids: CASSFAKGYEQYF.

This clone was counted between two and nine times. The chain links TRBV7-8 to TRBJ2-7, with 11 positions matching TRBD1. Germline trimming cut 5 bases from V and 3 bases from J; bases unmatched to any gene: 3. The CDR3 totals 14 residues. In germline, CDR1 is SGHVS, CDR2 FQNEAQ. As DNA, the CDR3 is TGTGCCAGCAGCCCGGGGACAGGGGGCTACGAGCAGTACTTC. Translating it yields CASSPGTGGYEQYF.

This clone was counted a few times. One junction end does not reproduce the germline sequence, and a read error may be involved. CDR3 residues: CAWSRDRAPGGLFF. The CDR3 coding sequence is TGTGCCTGGAGTAGGGACAGGGCTCCCGGGGGGCTGTTTTTT. V and J are TRBV30 and TRBJ2-2; 9 bases line up with TRBD1. The CDR3 spans 14 residues. Germline CDR1 reads GTSNPN; CDR2 reads SVGIG (reference sequence).

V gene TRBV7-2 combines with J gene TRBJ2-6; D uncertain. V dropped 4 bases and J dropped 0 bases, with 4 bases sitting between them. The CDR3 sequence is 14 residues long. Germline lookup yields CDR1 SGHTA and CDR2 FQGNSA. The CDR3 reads CASSSFSGANVLTF. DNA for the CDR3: TGTGCCAGCAGCTCGTTCTCTGGGGCCAACGTCCTGACTTTC.

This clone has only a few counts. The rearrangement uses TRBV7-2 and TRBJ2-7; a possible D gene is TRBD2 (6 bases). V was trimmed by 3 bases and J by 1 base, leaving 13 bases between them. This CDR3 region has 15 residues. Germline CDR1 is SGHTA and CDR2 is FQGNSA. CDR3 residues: CASSLEAGLSYEQYF. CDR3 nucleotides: TGTGCCAGCAGCTTGGAGGCGGGATTATCCTACGAGCAGTACTTC.

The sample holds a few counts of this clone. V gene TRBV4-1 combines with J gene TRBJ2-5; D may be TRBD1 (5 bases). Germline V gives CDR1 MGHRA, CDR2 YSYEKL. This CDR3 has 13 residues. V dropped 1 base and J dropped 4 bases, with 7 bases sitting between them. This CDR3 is CASSQVTGETQYF. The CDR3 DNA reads TGCGCCAGCAGCCAAGTAACAGGAGAGACCCAGTACTTC.

This chain's CDR3 is CASSAIQGQAQYF. In nucleotides, the CDR3 is TGTGCCAGCAGCGCAATACAGGGCCAGGCGCAGTATTTT. The chain has TRBV11-2 and TRBJ2-3; possibly TRBD1 for D (6 bases). V was pared by 5 bases and J by 10 bases, with 16 bases between. Germline assignment: CDR1 SGHAT and CDR2 FQNNGV. CDR3 size: 13 residues.